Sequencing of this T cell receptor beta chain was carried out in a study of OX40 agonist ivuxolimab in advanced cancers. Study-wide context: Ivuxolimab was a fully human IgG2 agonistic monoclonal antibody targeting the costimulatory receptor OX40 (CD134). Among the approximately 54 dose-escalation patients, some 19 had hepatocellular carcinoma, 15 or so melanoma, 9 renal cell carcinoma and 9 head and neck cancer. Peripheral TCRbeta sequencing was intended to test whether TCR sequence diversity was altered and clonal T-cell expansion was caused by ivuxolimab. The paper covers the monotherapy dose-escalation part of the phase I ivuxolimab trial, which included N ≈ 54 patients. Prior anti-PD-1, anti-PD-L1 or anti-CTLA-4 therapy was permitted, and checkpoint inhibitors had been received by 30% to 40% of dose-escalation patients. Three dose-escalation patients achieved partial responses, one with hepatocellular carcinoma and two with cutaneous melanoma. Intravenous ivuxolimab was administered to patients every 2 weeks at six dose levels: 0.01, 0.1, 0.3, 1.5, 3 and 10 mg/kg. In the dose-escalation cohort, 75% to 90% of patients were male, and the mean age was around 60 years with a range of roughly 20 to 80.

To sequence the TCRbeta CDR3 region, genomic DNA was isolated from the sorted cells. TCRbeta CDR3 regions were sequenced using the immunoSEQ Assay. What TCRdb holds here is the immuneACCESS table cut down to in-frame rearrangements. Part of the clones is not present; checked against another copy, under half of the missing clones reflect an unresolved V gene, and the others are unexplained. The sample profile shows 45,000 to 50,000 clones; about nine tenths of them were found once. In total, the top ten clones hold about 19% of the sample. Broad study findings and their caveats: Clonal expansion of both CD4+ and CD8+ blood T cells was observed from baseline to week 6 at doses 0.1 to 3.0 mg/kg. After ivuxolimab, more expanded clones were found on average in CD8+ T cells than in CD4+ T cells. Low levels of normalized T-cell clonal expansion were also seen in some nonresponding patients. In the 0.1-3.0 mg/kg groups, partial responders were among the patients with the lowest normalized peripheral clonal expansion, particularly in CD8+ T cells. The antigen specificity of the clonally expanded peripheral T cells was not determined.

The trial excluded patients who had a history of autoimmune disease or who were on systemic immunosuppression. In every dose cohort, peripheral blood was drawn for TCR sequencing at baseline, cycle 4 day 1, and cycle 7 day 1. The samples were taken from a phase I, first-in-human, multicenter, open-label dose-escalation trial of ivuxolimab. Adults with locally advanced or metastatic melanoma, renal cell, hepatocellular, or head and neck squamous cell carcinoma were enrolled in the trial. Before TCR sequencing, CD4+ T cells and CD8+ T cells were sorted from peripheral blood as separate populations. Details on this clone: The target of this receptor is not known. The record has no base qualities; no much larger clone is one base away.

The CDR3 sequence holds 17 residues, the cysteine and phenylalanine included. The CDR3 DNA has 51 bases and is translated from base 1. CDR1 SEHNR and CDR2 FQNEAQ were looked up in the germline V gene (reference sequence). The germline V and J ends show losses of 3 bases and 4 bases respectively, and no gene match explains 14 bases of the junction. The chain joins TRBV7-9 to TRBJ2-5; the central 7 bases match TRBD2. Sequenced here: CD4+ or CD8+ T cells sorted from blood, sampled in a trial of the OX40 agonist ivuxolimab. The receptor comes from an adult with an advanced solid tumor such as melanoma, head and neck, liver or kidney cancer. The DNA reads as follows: TGTGCCAGCAGCTTGGAACTTAGCGAGGGAGGGCGAGAGACCCAGTACTTC. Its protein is CASSLELSEGGRETQYF.